This TCR beta chain was identified during a study of shared clonotypes between healthy human individuals. Background on the study: Three plates each covered CD4 naive and memory; CD8 naive two, CD8 memory one.

Running of the assay took place at deep level. A 200 ng quantity of DNA, approximately 29,000 T cell genomes, went into the sorted-subset replicate PCRs. Sequenced by immunoSEQ multiplex PCR; TCRdb stores in-frame clones only, minus some. The top ten hold roughly 0.14% of the sample, which has about 2,500,000 clones, approximately 92% seen once. CDR1 MDHEN and CDR2 SYDVKM come from the germline V gene. The CDR3 is made up of 12 amino acids. Trimming cost V 6 bases and J 8 bases, with 10 bases left between them. As regards this clone: The sample carries other DNA sequences with the same CDR3.

The chain is built from TRBV28 and TRBJ1-4; D is undetermined. The clonotype comes from a man aged 18 to 29 in good health. The sequenced sample consisted of naive CD4+ T cells sorted from blood. Subset given: CD45RA+ positively selected. The CDR3 DNA reads as TGTGCCAGCAGCCTGCGAGGGGAAAAACTGTTTTTT. Its protein is CASSLRGEKLFF.